Listed below are T cell receptor beta chains from one sample, sequenced in a study of response to subunit inactivated influenza vaccine. TCRdb passed the RT-PCR reads through MiXCR, listing each CDR3 protein once. Of more than 550,000 distinct CDR3 sequences listed, approximately 12% are singletons. This material consisted of PBMCs from blood, taken on the day of vaccination. These receptors were taken from a man over 45 who received an inactivated influenza vaccine. CDR3s include the opening cysteine and the closing phenylalanine or tryptophan. The D gene is left open where the match is weak. Clone size is stated in some rows and not others, as once, few, many or a class when expanded.

j_call | clone_size | v_call | d_call | cdr3_aa | cdr3_nt
TRBJ2-4 | few | TRBV7-2 | - | CASSFRHSSLAKNIQYF | TGTGCCAGCAGCTTTCGACATTCGAGCCTAGCCAAAAACATTCAGTACTTC
TRBJ2-7 | few | TRBV10-3 | - | CAISESSYNEQYF | TGTGCCATCAGTGAGTCGTCGTACAACGAGCAGTACTTC
TRBJ2-3 | - | TRBV5-6 | - | CASSLDWGAGTDTQYF | TGTGCCAGCAGCTTGGATTGGGGCGCGGGCACAGATACGCAGTATTTT
TRBJ2-5 | few | TRBV24-1 | - | CATSDMQETQYF | TGTGCCACCAGTGATATGCAAGAGACCCAGTACTTC
TRBJ2-5 | few | TRBV7-7 | TRBD1 | CASSSRGQGARETQYF | TGTGCTAGCAGCTCCCGTGGTCAGGGGGCCAGGGAGACCCAGTACTTC
TRBJ1-5 | few | TRBV20-1 | - | CSANADSFNQPQHF | TGCAGTGCCAACGCGGACAGCTTCAATCAGCCCCAGCATTTT
TRBJ1-5 | many | TRBV6-2/TRBV6-3 | TRBD1 | CASRLTGVQPQHF | TGTGCCAGCAGGCTCACAGGGGTTCAGCCCCAGCATTTT
TRBJ2-6 | - | TRBV12-3/TRBV12-4 | - | CASTLPGGGANVLTF | TGTGCCAGCACCCTTCCGGGGGGCGGGGCCAACGTCCTGACTTTC
TRBJ2-5 | - | TRBV5-1 | - | CASSLFGAYQETQYF | TGCGCCAGCAGCTTGTTTGGGGCGTACCAAGAGACCCAGTACTTC
TRBJ1-2 | few | TRBV15 | TRBD1 | CATSIQGAFGYTF | TGTGCCACCAGCATACAGGGGGCGTTCGGCTACACCTTC
TRBJ2-3 | few | TRBV5-1 | - | CASSLVWAHVTDTQYF | TGCGCCAGCAGCTTGGTTTGGGCCCATGTCACAGATACGCAGTATTTT
TRBJ2-5 | few | TRBV10-3 | - | CAISESGSQETQYF | TGTGCCATCAGTGAAAGTGGGTCGCAAGAGACCCAGTACTTC
TRBJ2-3 | few | TRBV12-3/TRBV12-4 | TRBD1 | CASSQRDRDTDTQYF | TGTGCCAGCAGTCAACGGGACAGGGACACAGATACGCAGTATTTT
TRBJ2-5 | few | TRBV4-3 | TRBD2 | CASSEGTSGRETQYF | TGCGCCAGCAGCGAGGGGACTAGCGGGAGGGAGACCCAGTACTTC
TRBJ1-1 | few | TRBV7-9 | - | CASSSSGGMTEAFF | TGTGCCAGCAGTAGTAGCGGTGGGATGACTGAAGCTTTCTTT
TRBJ2-2 | few | TRBV25-1 | - | CASTPGSGTGELFF | TGTGCCAGCACCCCAGGGTCGGGCACCGGGGAGCTGTTTTTT
TRBJ1-4 | few | TRBV15 | - | CATSRERGIHEKLFF | TGTGCCACCAGCAGAGAAAGGGGTATTCATGAAAAACTGTTTTTT
TRBJ2-3 | - | TRBV5-1 | TRBD2 | CASSISGGSDTQYF | TGCGCCAGCAGCATAAGCGGGGGCTCAGATACGCAGTATTTT
TRBJ2-1 | many | TRBV29-1 | - | CSLIQGRTDEQFF | TGCAGCCTTATCCAGGGGCGTACGGATGAGCAGTTCTTC
TRBJ1-2 | many | TRBV12-3/TRBV12-4 | - | CASSADRSYGYTF | TGTGCCAGCAGTGCGGACAGATCCTATGGCTACACCTTC
TRBJ2-5 | - | TRBV29-1 | TRBD1 | CSVPLTGPETQYF | TGCAGCGTCCCTTTGACAGGGCCCGAGACCCAGTACTTC
TRBJ2-7 | few | TRBV7-2 | TRBD2 | CASSLVPRGAEQYF | TGTGCCAGCAGCTTAGTCCCGCGGGGGGCGGAGCAGTACTTC
TRBJ1-3 | few | TRBV9 | TRBD1 | CASSAIQGQGATGNTIYF | TGTGCCAGCAGCGCTATACAAGGACAGGGGGCGACTGGAAACACCATATATTTT
TRBJ2-3 | - | TRBV18 | - | CASSPGVGDTQYF | TGTGCCAGCTCACCTGGTGTTGGAGATACGCAGTATTTT
TRBJ2-2 | - | TRBV10-3 | TRBD2 | CAISSGGDTGELFF | TGTGCCATCAGTAGCGGGGGGGACACCGGGGAGCTGTTTTTT
TRBJ2-3 | few | TRBV5-1 | TRBD2 | CASSTSGGGDTQYF | TGCGCCAGCAGCACTAGCGGGGGGGGAGATACGCAGTATTTT
TRBJ1-1 | - | TRBV18 | - | CASSPRGAGTNTEAFF | TGTGCCAGCTCACCACGGGGGGCTGGTACGAACACTGAAGCTTTCTTT
TRBJ2-6 | few | TRBV10-3 | - | CAISESVGVSGANVLTF | TGTGCCATCAGTGAGTCGGTTGGCGTTTCTGGGGCCAACGTCCTGACTTTC
TRBJ2-5 | - | TRBV10-3 | - | CAISFARHETQYF | TGTGCCATCAGTTTTGCAAGACACGAGACCCAGTACTTC
TRBJ2-3 | many | TRBV5-1 | - | CASSLDGSRATQYF | TGCGCCAGCAGCTTGGACGGGTCCCGCGCTACGCAGTATTTT
TRBJ2-7 | many | TRBV5-1 | TRBD2 | CASSLTQGGFHEQYF | TGCGCCAGCAGCCTCACTCAGGGAGGGTTCCACGAGCAGTACTTC
TRBJ1-2 | - | TRBV6-1 | - | CASVSKTEANYGYTF | TGTGCCAGCGTAAGCAAAACAGAAGCTAACTATGGCTACACCTTC
TRBJ2-1 | few | TRBV20-1 | - | CSARDGGAGPARGQFF | TGCAGTGCTAGAGATGGTGGGGCAGGACCTGCACGCGGGCAGTTCTTC
TRBJ2-1 | few | TRBV25-1 | - | CASSEIQGNEQFF | TGTGCCAGCAGTGAAATCCAGGGGAATGAGCAGTTCTTC
TRBJ2-2 | many | TRBV12-3/TRBV12-4 | - | CASSSEVGNGELFF | TGTGCCAGCAGCTCTGAAGTGGGAAACGGGGAGCTGTTTTTT
TRBJ1-1 | - | TRBV5-1 | - | CASSLVPMNTEAFF | TGCGCCAGCAGCTTGGTTCCCATGAACACTGAAGCTTTCTTT
TRBJ2-3 | - | TRBV5-1 | - | CASSFGTSDTQYF | TGCGCCAGCAGCTTTGGGACATCTGATACGCAGTATTTT
TRBJ2-3 | - | TRBV11-1 | TRBD2 | CASSLAPGLAGDLDTQYF | TGTGCCAGCAGCTTAGCGCCGGGACTAGCGGGGGACTTAGATACGCAGTATTTT
TRBJ2-5 | many | TRBV20-1 | - | CSARASQGHWYF | TGCAGTGCTAGAGCATCACAGGGACACTGGTACTTC
TRBJ1-2 | few | TRBV7-2 | - | CASSPRGFGYTF | TGTGCCAGCAGCCCCAGGGGTTTTGGCTACACCTTC
TRBJ2-1 | few | TRBV20-1 | - | CSARGKRPLSYNEQFF | TGCAGTGCTAGGGGGAAGCGGCCACTAAGCTACAATGAGCAGTTCTTC
TRBJ2-3 | many | TRBV24-1 | - | CATSESRDTDTQYF | TGTGCCACCAGTGAGTCCAGGGATACAGATACGCAGTATTTT
TRBJ2-7 | - | TRBV4-3 | TRBD2 | CASSQAGTSGSEQYF | TGCGCCAGCAGCCAAGCCGGGACTAGCGGGAGCGAGCAGTACTTC
TRBJ2-7 | few | TRBV12-3/TRBV12-4 | - | CASSLSTGSSYEQYF | TGTGCCAGCAGTTTAAGTACAGGGAGCTCCTACGAGCAGTACTTC
TRBJ2-7 | - | TRBV7-2 | - | CASSRGGQGVWEQYF | TGTGCCAGCAGCCGCGGAGGGCAGGGCGTATGGGAGCAGTACTTC
TRBJ2-7 | many | TRBV3-1 | - | CASSLSLKSYEQYF | TGTGCCAGCAGCCTCAGCCTTAAATCCTACGAGCAGTACTTC
TRBJ2-4 | many | TRBV5-1 | - | CASSPEGGNIQYF | TGCGCCAGCAGCCCGGAAGGCGGAAACATTCAGTACTTC
TRBJ2-7 | - | TRBV6-6 | - | CASRQDTYYEQYF | TGTGCCAGCAGACAAGACACCTACTACGAGCAGTACTTC
TRBJ1-5 | - | TRBV7-9 | TRBD1 | CASNAQGGEPQHF | TGTGCCAGCAACGCTCAGGGGGGTGAGCCCCAGCATTTT
TRBJ2-1 | - | TRBV20-1 | - | CSARAIGENEQFF | TGCAGTGCTAGAGCCATTGGCGAAAATGAGCAGTTCTTC
TRBJ1-2 | few | TRBV19 | - | CASSMGRRSNYGYTF | TGTGCCAGTAGTATGGGTCGGAGGTCGAACTATGGCTACACCTTC
TRBJ2-3 | few | TRBV5-1 | TRBD1 | CASSWTLRTGARADTQYF | TGCGCCAGCAGCTGGACCTTAAGGACAGGGGCTAGGGCAGATACGCAGTATTTT
TRBJ2-3 | many | TRBV5-1 | - | CASKMVRGMSLADTQYF | TGCGCCAGCAAGATGGTCCGGGGGATGAGTCTGGCAGATACGCAGTATTTT
TRBJ2-7 | many | TRBV6-1 | TRBD2 | CASRLQLAGGNEQYF | TGTGCCAGCAGACTCCAACTAGCGGGAGGTAACGAGCAGTACTTC
TRBJ2-7 | few | TRBV20-1 | TRBD1 | CSASPRDRVAEQYF | TGCAGTGCTAGTCCCCGGGACAGGGTGGCCGAGCAGTACTTC